This T cell receptor (beta chain) was found in a study of blood T cell repertoires in COVID-19. Study-level background: From the United States, Italy and Spain came samples of acute and convalescent COVID-19. T cells, B-cell-depleted T cells, or PBMCs provided the cDNA or gDNA that served as material.

Per the authors' pipeline: Amplification of reference gene primers was used by the study to estimate nucleated cell counts. Assay used: immunoSEQ multiplex PCR; TCRdb lists only in-frame clones, some missing. The DNA was the basis for D and trimming; V, J and clone size are from that table. The profile shows around 50,000 clones, around 86% of them singletons. From germline, CDR1 is SGHTS and CDR2 YDEGEE. V was clipped by 9 bases and J by 5 bases, with 7 bases between them. The CDR3 is made up of 10 amino acids. Sequenced material: peripheral blood. The chain carries TRBV5-8 and TRBJ2-3; D is undetermined. The sequence came from a man aged 55 to 69 with active or convalescent COVID-19. DNA of the CDR3: TGTGCCATAAAAAAAGATACGCAGTATTTT. Amino acid sequence: CAIKKDTQYF.